The 15 T cell receptor beta chains below all came from one sample that was sequenced in a study of OX40 agonist ivuxolimab in advanced cancers. The assay was immunoSEQ multiplex PCR, and TCRdb's table has in-frame clones only and misses some. Here the sample spans 90,000 or so clones, just under 90% being singletons. Material: CD4+ or CD8+ T cells sorted from blood, obtained in a trial of the OX40 agonist ivuxolimab. Source of these receptors: an adult with an advanced solid tumor such as melanoma, head and neck, liver or kidney cancer.

The V gene is TRBV6-5, the J gene TRBJ2-7; TRBD1 matches at 7 bases. CDR1 MNHEY and CDR2 SVGAGI come from the germline V gene. V trimming: 5 bases; J trimming: 4 bases; junction bases outside the gene matches: 5. This CDR3 spans 13 amino acids. CDR3 bases: TGTGCCAGCAGTGCGCGACAGGGTTACGAGCAGTACTTC. Amino acid sequence: CASSARQGYEQYF.

This chain links TRBV7-6 with TRBJ2-3; no clear D. From germline, CDR1 is SGHVS and CDR2 FNYEAQ. The CDR3 totals 15 residues. Trimming left V 1 base short and J 4 bases short, with 12 bases between. CDR3 in DNA: TGTGCCAGCAGCTTAGGATTACCCAGCGCAGATACGCAGTATTTT. Protein: CASSLGLPSADTQYF.

The rearrangement joins TRBV18 to TRBJ1-4, with 7 positions matching TRBD1. The CDR3 sequence is 15 residues long. The junction had 7 bases not matched to a gene; V was cut back by 2 bases and J by 7 bases. CDR1 is KGHSH, CDR2 LQKENI, per germline. CDR3 sequence: CASSPGTARGEKLFF. Here the CDR3 DNA reads TGTGCCAGCTCACCAGGGACAGCGAGAGGTGAAAAACTGTTTTTT.

V usage is TRBV6-1 and J usage is TRBJ1-5; possibly TRBD1 for D (6 bases). The ends were cut back, 5 bases at V and 6 bases at J, with 14 bases in the middle. The CDR3 is 14 amino acids. CDR1 is MNHNS and CDR2 is SASEGT in the germline V gene. The chain's CDR3 is CASSSGQHSQPQHF. CDR3 DNA sequence: TGTGCCAGCAGTTCCGGACAGCATAGTCAGCCCCAGCATTTT.

This chain uses TRBV2 with TRBJ1-5; 10 bases align to TRBD1. This CDR3 is 15 amino acids long. Losses at the gene ends were 6 bases for V and 9 bases for J; bases not matched to a gene: 11. CDR1 is SNHLY and CDR2 is FYNNEI in the germline V gene. Here the CDR3 DNA reads TGTGCCAGCAGCCCCGACAGGGGGCCTTCCCTGCCCCAGCATTTT. Its protein is CASSPDRGPSLPQHF.

The chain couples TRBV18 to TRBJ2-5; 7 bases align to TRBD2. Germline V gene lookup returns CDR1 KGHSH and CDR2 LQKENI. This CDR3 is built from 14 residues. With V trimmed by 6 bases and J by 5 bases, 9 bases remained unmatched. CDR3: CASSRGTLKETQYF. Here the CDR3 DNA reads TGTGCCAGCTCGCGGGGGACCTTGAAGGAGACCCAGTACTTC.

This clone was recorded a few times. V gene TRBV19 combines with J gene TRBJ1-5, with D tentatively TRBD1 (5 bases). V was cut by 4 bases and J by 6 bases, with 13 bases left in between. The germline V gene encodes CDR1 LNHDA and CDR2 SQIVND (reference sequence). The CDR3 sequence is 14 residues long. Here the CDR3 DNA reads TGTGCCAGTAGTAAAGGACAACAGGTTCAGCCCCAGCATTTT. Amino acids: CASSKGQQVQPQHF.

This chain connects TRBV27 to TRBJ2-4, with 8 positions matching TRBD2. Germline V gene lookup returns CDR1 MNHEY and CDR2 SMNVEV (reference sequence). Losses at the gene ends were 4 bases for V and 0 bases for J; bases not matched to a gene: 8. This CDR3 spans 17 amino acids. The CDR3 DNA reads as TGTGCCAGCAGTTCTTGGGCGGGGGGTCTAGCCAAAAACATTCAGTACTTC. Its protein is CASSSWAGGLAKNIQYF.

V gene TRBV25-1 combines with J gene TRBJ2-5, with no clear D. This CDR3 contains 17 residues. Trimming cost V 4 bases and J 4 bases, with 22 bases left between them. Germline CDR1 is MGHDK and CDR2 is SYGVNS. CDR3 region: CASSGNLYPPGPETQYF. In nucleotides, the CDR3 is TGTGCCAGCAGTGGCAACCTCTACCCCCCGGGCCCAGAGACCCAGTACTTC.

In this sample, this clone turned up once. The chain employs TRBV5-1 and TRBJ1-2; tentatively, D is TRBD1 (5 bases). Germline assignment: CDR1 SGHRS and CDR2 YFSETQ. The CDR3 extends over 13 amino acids. The V end was cut by 3 bases, the J end by 8 bases, with 14 bases between. The CDR3 region is CASSSLEGSGYTF. For the CDR3, the DNA is TGCGCCAGCAGCTCATTAGAGGGGAGCGGCTACACCTTC.

V is TRBV2 and J is TRBJ1-5; no firm D call. The V and J ends lost 3 bases and 9 bases respectively, with 12 bases between them. Per germline, CDR1 SNHLY and CDR2 FYNNEI. The CDR3 totals 13 residues. CDR3 in amino acids: CASSEAGGRPQHF. The CDR3 nucleotides are TGTGCCAGCAGTGAGGCAGGAGGCAGGCCCCAGCATTTT.

Concerning this clone: Other DNA sequences of this sample code for an identical CDR3. The chain recombines TRBV10-3 with TRBJ2-3; D remains unclear. The V end lost 0 bases, the J end lost 2 bases, and 9 bases lay between the germline ends. The CDR3 consists of 15 residues. In germline, CDR1 is ENHRY, CDR2 SYGVKD. The CDR3 spells CAISESGTSTDTQYF. CDR3 DNA: TGTGCCATCAGTGAGTCCGGCACCTCCACAGATACGCAGTATTTT.

This chain connects TRBV7-8 to TRBJ2-1; 9 bases match TRBD2. The CDR3 is 15 amino acids. The germline CDR1 and CDR2 sequences are SGHVS and FQNEAQ. V lost 1 base to trimming and J lost 3 bases; unmatched junction nucleotides: 1. The CDR3 coding sequence is TGTGCCAGCAGCTTAGTGACTAGCGGCTACAATGAGCAGTTCTTC. This gives the protein CASSLVTSGYNEQFF.

The chain employs TRBV7-8 and TRBJ1-3; D remains ambiguous. This CDR3 contains 12 residues. Trimming left V 5 bases short and J 4 bases short, with 6 bases between. The germline gives CDR1 SGHVS, CDR2 FQNEAQ. CDR3 sequence: CASSPLGNTIYF. As DNA, the CDR3 is TGTGCCAGCAGCCCCCTCGGAAACACCATATATTTT.

The J gene is TRBJ1-1, the V gene TRBV11-3; D is perhaps TRBD1 (6 bases). The CDR3 extends over 15 amino acids. Germline CDR1 SGHNT, CDR2 YENEEA. Between the trimmed V and J ends, which lost 5 bases and 1 base, there was a span of 14 bases. The DNA for the CDR3 is TGTGCCAGCAGCCGAGGGGGGGGCCAGAACACTGAAGCTTTCTTT. Amino acids: CASSRGGGQNTEAFF. Full variable domain (rest looked up from reference TRBV11-3 and TRBJ1-1): EAGVVQSPRYKIIEKKQPVAFWCNPISGHNTLYWYLQNLGQGPELLIRYENEEAVDDSQLPKDRFSAERLKGVDSTLKIQPAELGDSAVYLCASSRGGGQNTEAFFGQGTRLTVV.